A selection of T cell receptor beta chains follows, all from one sample in a study of T cells in Graves' hyperthyroidism and ophthalmopathy. TCRdb processed the multiplex PCR reads anew with MiXCR; each CDR3 protein has one entry. Here the sample spans more than 600,000 distinct CDR3 sequences, about 16% being singletons. Sequencing input: blood. These receptors were taken from a man younger than 30 with Graves' hyperthyroidism. Both conserved end residues are part of each CDR3. D genes are given only for firm matches. The size field is filled for only some rows; it gives once, few, many or a size class.

TRBJ2-1 TRBD2 TRBV2 many TGTGCCAGCAGTCCCCAACCTCCGTCTAGCGGGGCGCAGTTCTTC CASSPQPPSSGAQFF
TRBJ2-1 . TRBV7-2 many TGTGCCAGCAGCTTAGGGGGTTGGCGGGGTTACAATGAGCAGTTCTTC CASSLGGWRGYNEQFF
TRBJ2-1 . TRBV24-1 few TGTGCCACCAGTGATTTTGACAGGTTCTCCTACAATGAGCAGTTCTTC CATSDFDRFSYNEQFF
TRBJ2-5 . TRBV28 many TGTGCCAGCAGTTTGTCCCCGCGGGAGACCCAGTACTTC CASSLSPRETQYF
TRBJ2-2 TRBD2 TRBV7-9 . TGTGCCAGCAGCTCCCGGACTAGGATTTTCGGAGAGCTGTTTTTT CASSSRTRIFGELFF
TRBJ1-3 . TRBV6-1 many TGTGCCAGCAGTGAGAGGAGGCCTTACTCTGGAAACACCATATATTTT CASSERRPYSGNTIYF
TRBJ1-5 . TRBV20-1 few TGCAGTGCTAGACGTCCGGGCAATCAGCCCCAGCATTTT CSARRPGNQPQHF
TRBJ2-1 . TRBV27 many TGTGCCAGCAGCCTATACTACCTTGGTGGCAATGAGCAGTTCTTC CASSLYYLGGNEQFF
TRBJ1-5 TRBD1 TRBV28 . TGTGCCAGCAGTTTATGGCCCGGTAACAGGGGGCCGGGGCCCCAGCATTTT CASSLWPGNRGPGPQHF
TRBJ2-5 . TRBV18 . TGTGCCAGCTCACCAATCGGACAAGAGACCCAGTACTTC CASSPIGQETQYF
TRBJ2-7 . TRBV28 many TGTGCCAGCAGACCAGGGACAGGACTAGCCTACGAGCAGTACTTC CASRPGTGLAYEQYF
TRBJ1-5 . TRBV19 . TGTGCCAGTAGTCTTCCTGACAGCCGCAATCAGCCCCAGCATTTT CASSLPDSRNQPQHF
TRBJ2-7 . TRBV6-1 . TGTGCCAGCAGGGACCCTAGGACAGCTCCTACCTACGAGCAGTACTTC CASRDPRTAPTYEQYF
TRBJ2-3 . TRBV20-1 few TGCAGTGCACGACTGGGACAAGGGTGGTTAGATACGCAGTATTTT CSARLGQGWLDTQYF
TRBJ1-3 . TRBV4-3 . TGCGCCAGCAGCCAATCACTTTGGGCGTCTGGAAACACCATATATTTT CASSQSLWASGNTIYF
TRBJ2-3 . TRBV18 many TGTGCCAGCTCACGCCCTTCAGGGCCTAGCACAGATACGCAGTATTTT CASSRPSGPSTDTQYF
TRBJ2-7 . TRBV20-1 many TGCAGTGCCTCATCAGCGGACCTCTACGAGCAGTACTTC CSASSADLYEQYF
TRBJ2-5 . TRBV6-1 many TGTGCCAGCAGTCCTCGGGACCCCCGAGGAGAGACCCAGTACTTC CASSPRDPRGETQYF
TRBJ2-1 TRBD2 TRBV20-1 . TGCAGTGCTAGTAGACTAGCGGGAGGAGGAGTCAATGAGCAGTTCTTC CSASRLAGGGVNEQFF
TRBJ2-3 . TRBV3-1 once TGTGCCAGCAGCTATCAGGGAACTAGCACAGATACGCAGTATTTT CASSYQGTSTDTQYF
TRBJ2-7 TRBD1 TRBV24-1 few TGTGCCACCAGTGATTTCTCCGGACAGGGAACCTACGAGCAGTACTTC CATSDFSGQGTYEQYF
TRBJ2-4 TRBD1 TRBV12-3/TRBV12-4 many TGTGCCAGCAGCCGGACAGGGGGCCCAGCCAAAAACATTCAGTACTTC CASSRTGGPAKNIQYF